The T cell receptor (beta chain) under discussion was sequenced for a study of shared clonotypes between healthy human individuals. CDR1 is SGHRS, CDR2 YFSETQ, per germline. V lost 0 bases and J lost 6, with 19 bases in between. The CDR3 totals 16 residues. Method: immunoSEQ multiplex PCR; TCRdb's copy keeps in-frame clones and lacks some. This sample yields more than 1,200,000 clones, of which 98% to 99% are seen a single time; roughly 0.35% belongs to the top ten. There were no recent acute infections or vaccinations among the donors, who were healthy HIV-negative adults. The receptor was derived from a man aged 25-45 years in good health. This rearrangement joins TRBV5-1 to TRBJ2-7; the D gene could be TRBD1 or TRBD2 (5 bases each). Sequencing input: naive CD4+ T cells sorted from blood. Subset in this sample: CD45RA+ positively selected. CDR3 residues: CASSLGQQDGVPEQYF. CDR3 DNA: TGCGCCAGCAGCTTGGGGCAACAGGACGGGGTCCCCGAGCAGTACTTC.